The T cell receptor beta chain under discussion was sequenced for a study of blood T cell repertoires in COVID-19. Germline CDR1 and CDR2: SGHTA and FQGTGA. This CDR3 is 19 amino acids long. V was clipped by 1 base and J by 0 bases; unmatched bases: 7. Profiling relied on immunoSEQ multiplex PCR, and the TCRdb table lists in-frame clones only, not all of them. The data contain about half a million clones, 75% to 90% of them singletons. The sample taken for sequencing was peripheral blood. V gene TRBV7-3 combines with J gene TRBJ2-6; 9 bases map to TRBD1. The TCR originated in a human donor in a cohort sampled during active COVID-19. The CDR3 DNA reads TGTGCCAGCAGCTTAAGGGGGACAGGGACTATCTCTGGGGCCAACGTCCTGACTTTC. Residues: CASSLRGTGTISGANVLTF.